This TCR beta chain was observed in a study of long-term antiretroviral therapy in people with HIV. For this clone: Its specificity is unknown.

Version v3.0 of the immunoSEQ assay was performed at survey level. Clones were read by immunoSEQ multiplex PCR, and TCRdb kept only the in-frame ones, dropping some. The sample comprises 25,000 to 30,000 clones, 85% to 90% of which are singletons, and approximately 4% rests with the top ten. Whole-study findings and limits: At every time point, clones expanded before ART dominated the repertoire.

The CDR3 is 17 residues long. The V segment lost 3 bases and the J segment 2 bases; nucleotides outside the gene matches: 5. Germline assignment: CDR1 MDHEN and CDR2 SYDVKM. This receptor was obtained from a woman aged 18-30 years with HIV. The rearrangement uses TRBV28 and TRBJ2-3; 13 bases line up with TRBD2. The specimen was unsorted PBMCs, collected 0.5 years after starting antiretroviral therapy. The CDR3 bases are TGTGCCAGCAGTTTTCCCGGGACTAGCGGGAACACAGATACGCAGTATTTT. This encodes CASSFPGTSGNTDTQYF.